This entry lists 19 T cell receptor beta chains sequenced from one sample in a study of blood T cells in healthy people across ages (dated by TCRdb to the mid-2010s). The library was obtained by 5' RACE. Instrument used: Illumina HiSeq 2500. A second PCR of roughly 6 to 11 cycles was performed with a sample-barcoded 5' primer and a J-beta primer mix. Using fastp at Q25 and MiXCR, TCRdb reprocessed the public reads and kept productive beta chains. Records with the same CDR3 protein are collapsed into one entry carrying the most frequent genes and DNA. The sample table contains over 600,000 distinct CDR3 sequences; only one count was recorded for 35% to 50% of them. The ten largest clones represent about 30% of the sample. The specimen sequenced was blood. The receptors originated from a man older than 75 in good health.

This clonotype appeared a few times. The J gene is TRBJ1-4, the V gene TRBV20-1; 9 nucleotides line up with TRBD1. V lost 0 bases to trimming and J lost 6 bases; unmatched junction nucleotides: 5. Germline CDR1 and CDR2: DFQATT and SNEGSKA (reference sequence). This CDR3 has 15 residues. DNA of the CDR3: TGCAGTGCTAGAGACAAGGGACAGGGACATGAAAAACTGTTTTTT. Protein sequence: CSARDKGQGHEKLFF.

There are a few counts of this clonotype. The V gene is TRBV27, the J gene TRBJ2-3, with 8 bases lining up with TRBD2. The CDR3 has 13 residues. The V segment lost 8 bases and the J segment 10 bases; nucleotides outside the gene matches: 11. CDR1 MNHEY and CDR2 SMNVEV come from the germline V gene (reference sequence). The CDR3 sequence: CASFGTRSSPQYF. The CDR3 nucleotides read TGTGCCAGCTTCGGGACTAGGTCTTCTCCGCAGTATTTT.

This clonotype was detected a few times. This chain uses TRBV5-1 with TRBJ1-6; possible D gene TRBD1, 5 bases. Trimming left V 2 bases short and J 5 bases short, with 14 bases between. The CDR3 has 16 residues. Per the germline V gene, CDR1 is SGHRS and CDR2 is YFSETQ. CDR3 loop: CASSFTGRAHNSPLHF. The CDR3 DNA is TGCGCCAGCAGCTTTACGGGACGAGCGCATAATTCACCCCTCCACTTT.

This clonotype came up a few times. The chain is built from TRBV18 and TRBJ2-2; TRBD1 matches at 9 bases. Germline CDR1 reads KGHSH; CDR2 reads LQKENI. CDR3 size: 17 residues. J was trimmed by 3 bases and V by 8 bases; bases with no gene match: 13. The CDR3 is CASARLQQGADTGELFF. The CDR3 nucleotides read TGTGCCAGCGCACGACTTCAACAGGGGGCTGACACCGGGGAGCTGTTTTTT.

This clonotype was detected only a few times. This rearrangement joins TRBV18 to TRBJ2-6, with 11 bases aligning to TRBD1. This CDR3 is built from 18 residues. Germline assignment: CDR1 KGHSH and CDR2 LQKENI. The trim removed 3 bases at V and 0 bases at J, leaving 4 bases unmatched. The CDR3 here is CASSPTGTGGSGANVLTF. The CDR3 nucleotides read TGTGCCAGCTCACCGACCGGGACAGGGGGCTCTGGGGCCAACGTCCTGACTTTC.

This clonotype was counted only a few times. The CDR3 coding sequence is TGTGCCAGCAGCCAGGGGACACAGAGGGGCTACGAGCAGTACTTC. Amino acids: CASSQGTQRGYEQYF. The chain couples TRBV3-1 to TRBJ2-7; tentatively, D is TRBD1 (6 bases). Germline CDR1 reads LGHDT; CDR2 reads YNNKEL (reference sequence). The V and J ends lost 3 bases and 3 bases respectively, with 15 bases between them. The CDR3 is made up of 15 amino acids.

The chain uses TRBV19 and TRBJ2-4; weak D call: TRBD1 (6 bases). The DNA end favors TRBJ2-7, so the J call may be wrong. Germline V gives CDR1 LNHDA, CDR2 SQIVND (reference sequence). This CDR3 region has 13 residues. Here the CDR3 reads CASSTGTYYEQYF. As DNA, the CDR3 is TGTGCCAGTAGTACCGGGACATACTACGAGCAGTACTTC.

This clonotype was counted a single time. This chain uses TRBV6-2 or TRBV6-3 with TRBJ2-6; D is undetermined. The germline CDR1 and CDR2 sequences are MNHEY and SVGEGT. This CDR3 has 16 amino acids. The V end was cut by 2 bases, the J end by 7 bases, with 15 bases between. CDR3 protein: CASSYGGRPNANVLTF. In DNA, the CDR3 is TGTGCCAGCAGTTACGGTGGGCGGCCTAATGCCAACGTCCTGACTTTC.

The V gene is TRBV6-2 or TRBV6-3, the J gene TRBJ2-5; either TRBD1 or TRBD2 may fit D (5 bases each). Germline CDR1 MNHEY, CDR2 SVGEGT. This CDR3 spans 13 amino acids. Trimming pared 4 bases from V and 9 bases from J, leaving 15 bases between. As DNA, the CDR3 is TGTGCCAGCAGTTGGGCAGGGTTGGAGGCCCAGTACTTC. Translated, it gives CASSWAGLEAQYF.

As to this clonotype: A much larger clone sits a single nucleotide away, making a read error possible. This CDR3 is CARSIQGGGYYEQYF. The CDR3 coding sequence is TGTGCCAGAAGCATACAAGGGGGGGGATACTACGAGCAGTACTTC. This chain connects TRBV7-2 to TRBJ2-5, with D possibly TRBD2 on 7 matching bases. The J call may be in error: the DNA end matches TRBJ2-7 better. CDR3 length: 15 residues. Germline CDR1 and CDR2: SGHTA and FQGNSA.

The chain joins TRBV9 to TRBJ2-1, with 14 bases that match TRBD2. CDR1 is SGDLS, CDR2 YYNGEE, per germline. CDR3 length: 19 residues. The V and J ends lost 1 base and 7 bases, in that order; junction bases with no gene match: 13. Here the CDR3 DNA reads TGTGCCAGCAGCGTACAGGGGGCGACTAGCGGGAGGGGTGGTAATGAGCAGTTCTTC. It translates to CASSVQGATSGRGGNEQFF. Full variable domain (outside the CDR3, taken from reference TRBV9 and TRBJ2-1): DSGVTQTPKHLITATGQRVTLRCSPRSGDLSVYWYQQSLDQGLQFLIQYYNGEERAKGNILERFSAQQFPDLHSELNLSSLELGDSALYFCASSVQGATSGRGGNEQFFGPGTRLTVL.

This chain links TRBV11-2 with TRBJ2-7; D is unresolved. Trimming shortened V by 3 bases and J by 1 base, and 10 bases separated the two germline ends. The germline gives CDR1 SGHAT, CDR2 FQNNGV. The CDR3 runs 14 residues. The CDR3 region is CASSLDPGSYEQYF. For the CDR3, the DNA is TGTGCCAGCAGCTTGGACCCCGGTTCCTACGAGCAGTACTTC. Drawing the rest from reference TRBV11-2 and TRBJ2-7, the complete variable domain is EAGVAQSPRYKIIEKRQSVAFWCNPISGHATLYWYQQILGQGPKLLIQFQNNGVVDDSQLPKDRFSAERLKGVDSTLKIQPAKLEDSAVYLCASSLDPGSYEQYFGPGTRLTVT.

The V and J genes are TRBV6-2 or TRBV6-3 and TRBJ2-1, with 8 bases fitting TRBD2. There are 16 residues in the CDR3. Germline CDR1 and CDR2: MNHEY and SVGEGT. The V segment lost 0 bases and the J segment 6 bases; nucleotides outside the gene matches: 7. The CDR3, as DNA: TGTGCCAGCAGTTACTCTGCTCCGGGAGGGCCCAATGAGCAGTTCTTC. Its translation: CASSYSAPGGPNEQFF.

As to this clonotype: Given a much more abundant clone one base away, this may be a read error. This rearrangement joins TRBV29-1 to TRBJ2-3; D might be TRBD1 or TRBD2, each matching 5 bases. Germline V gives CDR1 SQVTM, CDR2 ANQGSEA. This CDR3 is 13 amino acids long. V dropped 1 base and J dropped 4 bases, with 9 bases sitting between them. DNA of the CDR3: TGCAGCGTTGAAGGGGGGATGGCAGATACGCAGTATTTT. It is translated as CSVEGGMADTQYF.

This clonotype turned up a few times. This chain uses TRBV6-2 or TRBV6-3 with TRBJ2-4, with 13 nucleotides matching TRBD2. TRBJ2-7 matches the DNA end more closely, so the J call is doubtful. This CDR3 is built from 16 residues. From germline, CDR1 is MNHEY and CDR2 SVGEGT. The CDR3 sequence: CASSYFTSGRAYEQYF. Written as DNA, the CDR3 is TGTGCCAGCAGTTATTTCACTAGCGGGAGGGCCTACGAGCAGTACTTC.

The V and J genes are TRBV9 and TRBJ2-5, with 8 nucleotides matching TRBD1. The CDR3 spans 15 residues. V trimming: 0 bases; J trimming: 2 bases; junction bases outside the gene matches: 3. Germline V lookup: CDR1 SGDLS, CDR2 YYNGEE. CDR3 loop: CASSVDGTGQETQYF. The CDR3 DNA follows: TGTGCCAGCAGCGTAGATGGGACAGGTCAAGAGACCCAGTACTTC.

The table lists this clonotype with a few counts. One base away lies a much larger clone, so this may be a sequencing read error. The J gene is TRBJ2-1, the V gene TRBV2, with 7 positions matching TRBD1. Per germline, CDR1 SNHLY and CDR2 FYNNEI. CDR3 length: 15 amino acids. V was pared by 6 bases and J by 13 bases, with 18 bases of the junction left unmatched. The CDR3 loop reads CASRPSVGTVETQFF. The DNA of the CDR3 is TGTGCCAGCAGGCCTTCGGTCGGGACAGTAGAGACCCAGTTCTTC.

The chain couples TRBV28 to TRBJ2-5, with D perhaps TRBD1 or TRBD2 (5 bases each). The V and J ends lost 2 bases and 4 bases respectively, with 5 bases between them. Per germline, CDR1 MDHEN and CDR2 SYDVKM. The CDR3 sequence is 12 residues long. For the CDR3, the DNA is TGTGCCAGCAGTTTAGGGACAGAGACCCAGTACTTC. Protein product: CASSLGTETQYF. Looking up the rest from reference TRBV28 and TRBJ2-5 gives the full variable domain: DVKVTQSSRYLVKRTGEKVFLECVQDMDHENMFWYRQDPGLGLRLIYFSYDVKMKEKGDIPEGYSVSREKKERFSLILESASTNQTSMYLCASSLGTETQYFGPGTRLLVL.

This clonotype was counted between two and nine times. The chain employs TRBV6-2 or TRBV6-3 and TRBJ2-6; D tentatively fits TRBD1 or TRBD2 (6 bases each). CDR3 length equals 17 residues. Trimming took off 4 bases at V and 1 base at J, with 14 bases between the two ends. Germline lookup yields CDR1 MNHEY and CDR2 SVGEGT. For the CDR3, the DNA is TGTGCCAGCAGTTTGGGGGGCCCCCGATCTGGGGCCAACGTCCTGACTTTC. This gives the protein CASSLGGPRSGANVLTF.